This paragraph covers one TCR beta chain sequence. Its antigen is not known. Germline values: CDR1 SGHRS, CDR2 YFSETQ. The CDR3 contains 17 residues. The junction had 12 bases not matched to a gene; V was cut back by 0 bases and J by 7 bases. The record originates from a study of T cells in Graves' hyperthyroidism and ophthalmopathy. With duration under 3 months, ophthalmopathy was active: Clinical Activity Score at least 3, NOSPECS at least 4. Every diagnosis used clinical symptoms, serum thyroxine and TRAb, thyroid ultrasound and orbital computed tomography. From RNA transcripts, TCR beta CDR3 regions were amplified. In the first-round RT-PCR of the TCR CDR3, the HTBI primer set was used. TCRdb reprocessed the multiplex PCR reads via MiXCR and lists one record per CDR3 protein. The sample records around 300,000 distinct CDR3 sequences, around 13% being singletons. Study-wide points: A 13 V-J model separated ophthalmopathy from stable hyperthyroidism. Blood also held most thyroid clonotypes expanded beyond 0.001.

This sequence joins TRBV5-1 and TRBJ2-5, with 10 bases identical to TRBD2. Sequencing was done on a sample of blood. The clonotype originates from a woman aged 40 to 50 with Graves' ophthalmopathy. Here the CDR3 DNA reads TGCGCCAGCAGCTTGGGGGCTAGCGGGGGCGTGATGGGGACCCAGTACTTC. Protein sequence: CASSLGASGGVMGTQYF.